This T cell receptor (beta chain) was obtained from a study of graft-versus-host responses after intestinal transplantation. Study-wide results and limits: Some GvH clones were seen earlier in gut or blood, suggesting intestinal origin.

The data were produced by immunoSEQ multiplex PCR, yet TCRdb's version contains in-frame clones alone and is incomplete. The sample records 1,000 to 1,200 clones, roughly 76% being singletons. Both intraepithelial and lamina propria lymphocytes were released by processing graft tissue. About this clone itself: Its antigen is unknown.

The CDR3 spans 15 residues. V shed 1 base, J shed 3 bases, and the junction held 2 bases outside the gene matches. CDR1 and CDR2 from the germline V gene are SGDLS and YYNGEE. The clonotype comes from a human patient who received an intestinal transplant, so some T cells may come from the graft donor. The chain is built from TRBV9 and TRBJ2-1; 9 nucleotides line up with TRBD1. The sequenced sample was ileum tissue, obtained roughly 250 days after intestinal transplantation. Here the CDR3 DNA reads TGTGCCAGCAGCGTACGGGACAGGGACTACAATGAGCAGTTCTTC. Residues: CASSVRDRDYNEQFF.